This is a list of T cell receptor beta chains from one sample in a study of blood T cell repertoires in COVID-19. Method: immunoSEQ multiplex PCR; TCRdb's copy keeps in-frame clones and lacks some. The table shows a few hundred thousand clones, with about 90% occurring only once. The sample was peripheral blood. Receptors were obtained from a man younger than 35 who had recovered from COVID-19. Both conserved end residues are part of each CDR3. The order of the fields is V gene, clone size, J gene, D gene, CDR3 protein, CDR3 DNA. D genes are given only for firm matches. A row's size may be missing; if present it is once, few, many or a size class.

>TRBV19|-|TRBJ1-2|TRBD1
CASRAPFTSGGAVKYGYTF
TGTGCCAGTAGGGCCCCCTTTACTTCAGGGGGCGCGGTTAAGTATGGCTACACCTTC
>TRBV4-2|-|TRBJ2-1|-
CASSQVVATPHEQFF
TGTGCCAGCAGCCAAGTTGTGGCGACACCACATGAGCAGTTCTTC
>TRBV7-9|-|TRBJ2-7|TRBD2
CASSLGTSGPQSHDEQYF
TGTGCCAGCAGCTTAGGGACTAGCGGGCCCCAGAGCCACGACGAGCAGTACTTC
>TRBV7-8|-|TRBJ2-6|TRBD2
CASIQTSGTGANVLTF
TGTGCCAGCATCCAGACTAGCGGGACTGGGGCCAACGTCCTGACTTTC
>TRBV12-3/TRBV12-4|-|TRBJ2-1|-
CASRGGRSEEFF
TGTGCCAGCAGGGGGGGGCGATCCGAGGAGTTCTTC
>TRBV18|-|TRBJ1-1|-
CASTDIMNTEAFF
TGTGCCAGTACGGACATCATGAACACTGAAGCTTTCTTT
>TRBV19|few|TRBJ2-3|-
CASSIERSRDTDTQYF
TGTGCCAGTAGTATAGAGAGGTCGCGCGACACAGATACGCAGTATTTT
>TRBV7-9|-|TRBJ1-6|-
CASPSTPGGNSPLHF
TGTGCCAGCCCTTCCACTCCAGGAGGGAATTCACCCCTCCACTTT
>TRBV14|few|TRBJ2-7|TRBD1
CASSASGQGTYPYEQYF
TGTGCCAGCAGCGCGTCGGGACAGGGGACATACCCCTACGAGCAGTACTTC
>TRBV7-3|-|TRBJ1-1|-
CASSLVRDTEAFF
TGTGCCAGCAGCTTAGTCAGGGACACTGAAGCTTTCTTT
>TRBV19|few|TRBJ2-1|TRBD2
CASSGGSSGSNEQFF
TGTGCCAGCAGTGGGGGGTCTAGCGGGAGCAATGAGCAGTTCTTC
>TRBV5-4|once|TRBJ1-1|TRBD1
CASSSTDRGYTEAFF
TGTGCCAGCAGCTCAACCGACAGGGGCTACACTGAAGCTTTCTTT
>TRBV9|-|TRBJ2-1|-
CASSVGQGSYNEQFF
TGTGCCAGCAGCGTAGGGCAGGGTAGCTACAATGAGCAGTTCTTC
>TRBV20-1|-|TRBJ1-1|-
CSAIRAIEAFF
TGCAGTGCTATCAGGGCTATTGAAGCTTTCTTT
>TRBV15|-|TRBJ1-1|-
CATSSRLMNTEAFF
TGTGCCACCAGCAGCCGACTTATGAACACTGAAGCTTTCTTT
>TRBV4-3|-|TRBJ1-2|TRBD1
CASSSISPGQAYGYTF
TGCGCCAGCAGCTCCATCTCACCGGGACAGGCCTATGGCTACACCTTC
>TRBV7-2|-|TRBJ2-1|TRBD2
CASSFLAGGPNEQFF
TGTGCCAGCAGCTTCCTAGCGGGGGGGCCCAATGAGCAGTTCTTC
>TRBV19|-|TRBJ1-2|TRBD1
CASRTGGSGYTF
TGTGCCAGTAGGACAGGGGGATCAGGCTACACCTTC
>TRBV6-5|once|TRBJ2-7|TRBD2
CASNYGGGAGNEQYF
TGTGCCAGCAACTACGGGGGGGGCGCCGGAAACGAGCAGTACTTC
>TRBV10-2|-|TRBJ2-1|TRBD2
CASRTSGSEGEQFF
TGCGCCAGCAGGACTAGCGGGAGCGAGGGTGAGCAGTTCTTC
>TRBV14|-|TRBJ2-1|-
CASSQVSGDNEQFF
TGTGCCAGCAGCCAAGTCTCCGGGGACAATGAGCAGTTCTTC
>TRBV3-1/TRBV3-2|-|TRBJ2-7|-
CASSQDSLWAGCEQYF
TGTGCCAGCAGCCAAGATAGTCTTTGGGCGGGATGCGAGCAGTACTTC
>TRBV6-5|-|TRBJ2-7|-
CASSRGSFYEQYF
TGTGCCAGCAGCCGAGGGTCGTTCTACGAGCAGTACTTC
>TRBV4-1|-|TRBJ2-1|TRBD1
CASSQERGHNEQFF
TGCGCCAGCAGCCAAGAAAGGGGGCACAATGAGCAGTTCTTC
>TRBV30|-|TRBJ2-3|-
CAWSVVALGTSTDTQYF
TGTGCCTGGAGTGTAGTGGCGCTAGGCACTAGCACAGATACGCAGTATTTT
>TRBV7-9|-|TRBJ1-1|-
CASSSGLQNTEAFF
TGTGCCAGCAGCTCGGGACTTCAGAACACTGAAGCTTTCTTT
>TRBV18|-|TRBJ2-5|TRBD2
CASSPRLANQETQYF
TGTGCCAGCTCCCCAAGACTAGCCAATCAAGAGACCCAGTACTTC
>TRBV27|-|TRBJ2-1|TRBD1
CASSRLLYSGGSYNEQFF
TGTGCCAGCAGCCGACTCCTCTACTCAGGGGGCTCCTACAATGAGCAGTTCTTC
>TRBV5-1|-|TRBJ1-1|-
CASSLEAGDEAFF
TGCGCCAGCAGCTTGGAAGCCGGAGATGAAGCTTTCTTT
>TRBV7-8|-|TRBJ1-2|TRBD1
CASRDTGGYGYTF
TGTGCCAGCAGAGATACAGGGGGCTATGGCTACACCTTC
>TRBV7-2|-|TRBJ1-2|-
CASSLGGPLVYGYTF
TGTGCCAGCAGCTTAGGGGGGCCACTTGTTTATGGCTACACCTTC
>TRBV7-3|-|TRBJ2-1|TRBD2
CASSPGLAGDYNEQFF
TGTGCCAGCAGCCCGGGGCTAGCGGGGGATTACAATGAGCAGTTCTTC
>TRBV6-5|-|TRBJ2-5|TRBD2
CASSPGLAGQAQYF
TGTGCCAGCAGCCCGGGACTAGCGGGACAGGCCCAGTACTTC
>TRBV12-3/TRBV12-4|once|TRBJ1-5|TRBD1
CASTPTGGKPQHF
TGTGCCAGCACCCCAACAGGGGGAAAGCCCCAGCATTTT
>TRBV25-1|-|TRBJ2-7|TRBD2
CASSYPGLAGAYEQYF
TGTGCCAGCAGTTATCCGGGACTAGCGGGGGCCTACGAGCAGTACTTC
>TRBV12-3/TRBV12-4|-|TRBJ1-5|-
CASSLGHTQPQHF
TGTGCCAGCAGTTTAGGGCATACTCAGCCCCAGCATTTT
>TRBV4-3|-|TRBJ2-7|TRBD1
CASSQSGTGVHYEQYF
TGCGCCAGCAGCCAATCCGGGACAGGGGTTCACTACGAGCAGTACTTC
>TRBV15|-|TRBJ2-1|-
CATTPTNRYSYNEQFF
TGTGCCACCACCCCTACGAACAGATATTCCTACAATGAGCAGTTCTTC
>TRBV19|-|TRBJ2-2|TRBD2
CASSWREGTGELFF
TGTGCCAGTAGTTGGCGGGAGGGAACCGGGGAGCTGTTTTTT
>TRBV3-1/TRBV3-2|-|TRBJ2-7|TRBD1
CASQTPGQGRDEQYF
TGTGCCAGCCAGACCCCAGGACAGGGGCGCGACGAGCAGTACTTC
>TRBV3-1/TRBV3-2|-|TRBJ2-5|TRBD2
CASSQAGGGGETQYF
TGTGCCAGCAGCCAAGCGGGGGGGGGAGGAGAGACCCAGTACTTC
>TRBV4-1|many|TRBJ1-2|-
CASSRPRENYGYTF
TGCGCCAGCAGCCGCCCCAGGGAAAACTATGGCTACACCTTC
>TRBV18|-|TRBJ2-1|-
CASSPDRSLGDEQFF
TGTGCCAGCTCTCCCGACAGGTCCCTAGGGGATGAGCAGTTCTTC
>TRBV20-1|-|TRBJ2-7|-
CSAIQGPEQYF
TGCAGTGCTATACAGGGTCCCGAGCAGTACTTC
>TRBV2|once|TRBJ1-2|-
CASGSSQGHYGYTF
TGTGCCAGCGGGTCTTCACAGGGACACTATGGCTACACCTTC
>TRBV19|-|TRBJ2-5|-
CASSIGISGETQYF
TGTGCCAGTAGTATCGGGATATCCGGAGAGACCCAGTACTTC
>TRBV7-3|-|TRBJ2-7|-
CASSLQGDSYEQYF
TGTGCCAGCAGCCTACAGGGAGACTCCTACGAGCAGTACTTC
>TRBV4-2|-|TRBJ2-7|TRBD2
CASSQVASGRAYVPYEQYF
TGTGCCAGCAGCCAAGTTGCTAGCGGGAGGGCCTACGTCCCGTACGAGCAGTACTTC
>TRBV6-1|-|TRBJ2-3|TRBD2
CASSEAPWRLAGEADTQYF
TGTGCCAGCAGTGAAGCCCCCTGGCGACTAGCGGGAGAAGCAGATACGCAGTATTTT
>TRBV4-3|-|TRBJ2-7|-
CASSQDQAGNYYEQYF
TGCGCCAGCAGCCAAGATCAGGCAGGGAATTATTACGAGCAGTACTTC
>TRBV10-3|-|TRBJ2-2|-
CAIQGVMNTGELFF
TGTGCCATACAGGGTGTCATGAACACCGGGGAGCTGTTTTTT
>TRBV13|-|TRBJ2-1|-
CASSPQGLSSYNEQFF
TGTGCCAGCAGCCCCCAAGGACTAAGCTCCTACAATGAGCAGTTCTTC